What follows are 30 T cell receptor beta chains derived from one specimen sequenced in a study of T cell repertoires in cytomegalovirus infection. TCRdb processed the reads anew with MiXCR; each CDR3 protein has one entry. The sample shows some 940,000 distinct CDR3 sequences, roughly 30% of them seen only once. These TCRs' antigens remain unknown. The sequencing here drew on cultured CD8+ T cells from PBMCs, taken from culture after CMV antigen stimulation. These TCRs come from a human donor in good health (CMV status not recorded). Some clones in this sample may be carry-over from other donors' samples.

The J gene is TRBJ2-1, the V gene TRBV12-5, with TRBD1 matching 8 bases. CDR1 and CDR2 (germline): LGHNT, FRNRAP. This CDR3 is built from 15 residues. J was trimmed by 6 bases and V by 10 bases; bases with no gene match: 14. The CDR3 loop reads CATGADRGGCNEQFF. DNA for the CDR3: TGTGCTACTGGAGCCGACAGGGGAGGATGCAATGAGCAGTTCTTC.

This chain links TRBV4-3 with TRBJ2-1; 10 bases match TRBD1. The CDR3 spans 19 residues. Germline CDR1 and CDR2: LGHNA and YSLEER. Trimming removed 1 base from V and 7 bases from J; junction bases left unmatched: 16. The CDR3 sequence: CASSQAGTGAPYNWNEQFF. In nucleotides, the CDR3 is TGCGCCAGCAGCCAAGCTGGGACAGGGGCTCCCTACAATTGGAATGAGCAGTTCTTC.

There are a few counts of this clonotype. V usage is TRBV7-3 and J usage is TRBJ2-1, with 12 nucleotides matching TRBD2. Trimming took 5 bases from V and 2 from J; bases not matched to a gene: 4. The CDR3 is made up of 16 amino acids. From germline, CDR1 is SGHTA and CDR2 FQGTGA. CDR3 DNA sequence: TGTGCCAGCAGCACTACTAGCGGGGGGACCTACAATGAGCAGTTCTTC. Protein sequence: CASSTTSGGTYNEQFF.

This clonotype has at least ten counts. V gene TRBV7-3 combines with J gene TRBJ2-1; weak D call: TRBD2 (5 bases). Germline CDR1 reads SGHTA; CDR2 reads FQGTGA. Trimming took 2 bases from V and 1 from J, leaving 9 bases between them. The CDR3 extends over 15 amino acids. The CDR3 DNA sequence: TGTGCCAGCAGCTTACAAGCGGATTCCTACAATGAGCAGTTCTTC. Residues: CASSLQADSYNEQFF.

This sequence joins TRBV24-1 and TRBJ2-1, with D perhaps TRBD1 (5 bases). Per germline, CDR1 KGHDR and CDR2 SFDVKD. The ends were cut back, 5 bases at V and 9 bases at J, with 13 bases in the middle. This CDR3 contains 13 residues. The CDR3 DNA reads TGTGCCACCAGTGGTGGGGCTAGGGGTGAGCAGTTCTTC. Translation: CATSGGARGEQFF.

The rearrangement links TRBV19 to TRBJ2-6, with D unresolved. Trimming took 2 bases from V and 4 from J, leaving 9 bases between them. The CDR3 runs to 15 residues. CDR1 and CDR2 from the germline V gene are LNHDA and SQIVND (reference sequence). DNA for the CDR3: TGTGCCAGTAGTATACCGCCCTCGGGGGCCAACGTCCTGACTTTC. It yields the protein CASSIPPSGANVLTF.

Regarding this clonotype: As the CDR3 is not closed by the conserved phenylalanine or tryptophan, this likely results from a read error. The chain combines TRBV5-4 with TRBJ2-3; possible D gene TRBD1, 6 bases. Germline values: CDR1 SGHNT, CDR2 YYREEE (reference sequence). The CDR3 consists of 12 residues. Trimming cost V 6 bases and J 5 bases, with 10 bases left between them. As DNA, the CDR3 is TGTGCCAGCAACTGGACAGAAGATACGCAGTATTCT. Residues: CASNWTEDTQYS.

The chain employs TRBV20-1 and TRBJ1-6; the match to TRBD1 covers 8 bases. The germline V gene encodes CDR1 DFQATT and CDR2 SNEGSKA (reference sequence). V was clipped by 0 bases and J by 5 bases; unmatched bases: 6. CDR3 length: 16 residues. The DNA for the CDR3 is TGCAGTGCTAGAGATCCTACGGACAGGGATAATTCACCCCTCCACTTT. Its translation: CSARDPTDRDNSPLHF.

This clonotype came up a few times. The chain is built from TRBV7-9 and TRBJ2-7, with TRBD1 matching over 11 bases. Germline loops: CDR1 SEHNR, CDR2 FQNEAQ (reference sequence). V shed 4 bases, J shed 7 bases, and the junction held 6 bases outside the gene matches. This CDR3 has 14 amino acids. This CDR3 is CASSSGQGALEQYV. DNA for the CDR3: TGTGCCAGCAGCTCCGGACAGGGGGCGCTTGAGCAGTACGTC.

The rearrangement uses TRBV9 and TRBJ1-1; 8 bases fit TRBD1. Germline CDR1 and CDR2: SGDLS and YYNGEE. J gave up 6 bases and V 3 bases, and 13 bases lay outside the gene matches. CDR3 size: 16 residues. The chain's CDR3 is CASSAGTGLGIAEAFF. The CDR3 coding sequence is TGTGCCAGCAGCGCGGGGACAGGCCTTGGAATAGCTGAAGCTTTCTTT.

V gene TRBV7-4 combines with J gene TRBJ1-1; D is ambiguous. The CDR3 runs to 15 residues. Trimming shortened V by 1 base and J by 3 bases, and 12 bases separated the two germline ends. Germline V gene lookup returns CDR1 SGHVT and CDR2 SQSDAQ. CDR3 region: CASSLVFSPDTEAFF. Written as DNA, the CDR3 is TGTGCCAGCAGCTTAGTTTTCTCCCCCGACACTGAAGCTTTCTTT.

The chain links TRBV27 to TRBJ2-3; D might be TRBD1 (5 bases). The CDR3 has 18 amino acids. Germline V gene data show CDR1 as MNHEY and CDR2 as SMNVEV (reference sequence). Trimming stripped 5 bases from V and 2 bases from J, with 23 bases between. The CDR3: CASSIKSMDKGFTDTQYF. The DNA for the CDR3 is TGTGCCAGCAGTATAAAAAGCATGGACAAGGGGTTCACAGATACGCAGTATTTT.

The sample holds a few counts of this clonotype. The rearrangement uses TRBV19 and TRBJ2-1; 12 bases are a match to TRBD2. CDR3 size: 15 residues. CDR1 is LNHDA, CDR2 SQIVND, per germline (reference sequence). V dropped 7 bases and J dropped 7; count of bases not matched to a gene: 8. The CDR3 protein is CASILTSGGRNEQFF. DNA of the CDR3: TGTGCCAGTATCTTGACTAGCGGGGGAAGGAATGAGCAGTTCTTC.

The genes are TRBV19 and TRBJ1-6; D perhaps matches TRBD1 (6 bases). The germline gives CDR1 LNHDA, CDR2 SQIVND (reference sequence). V lost 3 bases to trimming and J lost 10 bases, with 13 bases between them. The CDR3 consists of 14 residues. The CDR3 loop reads CASSIGRGVSPLHF. CDR3 nucleotide sequence: TGTGCCAGTAGTATCGGCAGGGGCGTATCACCCCTCCACTTT.

The V call is TRBV27, the J call TRBJ1-1; D is possibly TRBD1 (5 bases). Trimming stripped 3 bases from V and 4 bases from J, with 12 bases between. Germline-derived CDR1 and CDR2 are MNHEY and SMNVEV (reference sequence). The CDR3 extends over 14 amino acids. CDR3 sequence reads: CASSLARVGTEAFF. The DNA for the CDR3 is TGTGCCAGCAGTTTGGCCAGGGTCGGCACTGAAGCTTTCTTT.

The chain uses TRBV27 and TRBJ1-1; a weak D match, TRBD1 (5 bases). The germline CDR1 and CDR2 sequences are MNHEY and SMNVEV (reference sequence). The CDR3 has 13 residues. Trimming shortened V by 1 base and J by 7 bases, and 10 bases separated the two germline ends. DNA of the CDR3: TGTGCCAGCAGTTTATTCCCTCAGGGTGAAGCTTTCTTT. This codes for CASSLFPQGEAFF.

This clonotype was counted only a few times. The chain joins TRBV7-8 to TRBJ2-1; possibly TRBD1 for D (6 bases). The CDR3 has 16 amino acids. V lost 1 base to trimming and J lost 2 bases, with 12 bases between them. Germline values: CDR1 SGHVS, CDR2 FQNEAQ. CDR3 coding DNA: TGTGCCAGCAGCTTAGTAGGGGGAATTCCCTACAATGAGCAGTTCTTC. Protein: CASSLVGGIPYNEQFF.

This clonotype occurred a few times. This sequence joins TRBV7-9 and TRBJ2-2; no clear D. Germline loops: CDR1 SEHNR, CDR2 FQNEAQ (reference sequence). The V gene lost 0 bases and the J gene lost 13 bases, with 18 bases spanning the gap. The CDR3 covers 15 residues. The CDR3 DNA reads as TGTGCCAGCAGCTTAGCGGTCGTTACAGCAGTGGTGCTGTTTTTT. The encoded protein is CASSLAVVTAVVLFF.

This clonotype was detected many times. This chain links TRBV12-3 or TRBV12-4 with TRBJ2-5; D possibly matches TRBD1 or TRBD2 (5 bases each). The CDR3 covers 16 residues. V gave up 5 bases and J gave up 5 bases, with 21 bases separating them. The CDR3 coding sequence is TGTGCCAGCAGTAAGGGCAGACGGGGCGAAGGGGAGACCCAGTACTTC. Protein product: CASSKGRRGEGETQYF.

The J gene is TRBJ2-1, the V gene TRBV27; D not certain. Looked up from germline, CDR1 is MNHEY and CDR2 is SMNVEV (reference sequence). The V end lost 2 bases, the J end lost 4 bases, and 15 bases lay between the germline ends. The CDR3 extends over 16 amino acids. Written as DNA, the CDR3 is TGTGCCAGCAGTTTAGCCACGGGTCAGGCTTACAATGAGCAGTTCTTC. This encodes CASSLATGQAYNEQFF.

The V and J genes are TRBV27 and TRBJ1-2; the D gene is possibly TRBD1 (5 bases). The CDR3 extends over 12 amino acids. Germline V gene sequence: CDR1 MNHEY, CDR2 SMNVEV (reference sequence). The V gene lost 6 bases and the J gene lost 10 bases, with 15 bases spanning the gap. CDR3 in DNA: TGTGCCAGCAGCCTCGACAGAAAAGTCTACACCTTC. This sequence encodes CASSLDRKVYTF.

Regarding this clonotype: At one end, the junction sequence differs from germline, possibly due to a read error. This chain connects TRBV27 to TRBJ2-1; tentatively, D is TRBD2 (7 bases). The length of the CDR3 is 14 residues. The germline V gene has CDR1 MNHEY and CDR2 SMNVEV (reference sequence). The CDR3 here is CASSLGGPNNERFF. The DNA of the CDR3 is TGTGCCAGCAGTTTGGGGGGGCCCAACAATGAGCGGTTCTTC.

This clonotype was detected only a few times. The V call is TRBV7-3, the J call TRBJ2-1, with D perhaps given as TRBD1 or TRBD2 (5 bases each). Trimming left V 5 bases short and J 8 bases short, with 19 bases between. There are 15 residues in the CDR3. CDR1 and CDR2 from the germline V gene are SGHTA and FQGTGA. The CDR3 is CASSPRVGAKDEQFF. For the CDR3, the DNA is TGTGCCAGCAGCCCGAGGGTAGGGGCGAAAGATGAGCAGTTCTTC.

This clonotype was detected only a few times. The chain carries TRBV6-8 and TRBJ1-5; D remains ambiguous. Germline V CDR1 and CDR2: MNHGY, SAAAGT. V lost 6 bases and J 0 bases, leaving 15 bases between the germline ends. The CDR3 is 16 amino acids. The CDR3 DNA sequence: TGTGCCAGCAGCTCTAAAAGGGCCGGTAGCAATCAGCCCCAGCATTTT. Translated: CASSSKRAGSNQPQHF.

V usage is TRBV10-3 and J usage is TRBJ1-1; TRBD1 matches at 7 bases. From germline, CDR1 is ENHRY and CDR2 SYGVKD. V shed 5 bases, J shed 6 bases, and the junction held 9 bases outside the gene matches. The CDR3 contains 14 residues. The CDR3: CAISSGGDASEAFF. CDR3 nucleotide sequence: TGTGCCATCAGTTCAGGGGGAGACGCGTCTGAAGCTTTCTTT.

This clonotype has just a few counts. This chain joins TRBV28 and TRBJ2-2; 8 nucleotides align to TRBD2. This CDR3 contains 16 residues. Germline-derived CDR1 and CDR2 are MDHEN and SYDVKM. Trimming removed 6 bases from V and 3 bases from J; junction bases left unmatched: 9. CDR3 DNA sequence: TGTGCCAGCAGCCTCCTTGGACTAGCCGACACCGGGGAGCTGTTTTTT. It specifies CASSLLGLADTGELFF.

The rearrangement joins TRBV6-1 to TRBJ1-5; D gene unclear. Germline V lookup: CDR1 MNHNS, CDR2 SASEGT. The CDR3 has 13 residues. V shed 1 base and J shed 5 bases, with 6 bases lying between them. CDR3 loop: CASSEDNYQPQHF. In DNA, the CDR3 is TGTGCCAGCAGTGAAGACAATTATCAGCCCCAGCATTTT.

This clonotype was seen more than once but under ten times. V and J are TRBV20-1 and TRBJ1-1; D is unclear. CDR3 length equals 13 residues. CDR1 is DFQATT and CDR2 is SNEGSKA in the germline V gene (reference sequence). With 2 bases removed from V and 1 base from J, the gap between germline ends came to 8 bases. Here the CDR3 reads CSARTGENTEAFF. CDR3 sequence (DNA): TGCAGTGCTAGAACCGGCGAGAACACTGAAGCTTTCTTT.

The chain links TRBV4-1 to TRBJ2-3; possibly TRBD2 for D (6 bases). CDR1 MGHRA and CDR2 YSYEKL come from the germline V gene. CDR3 length: 14 amino acids. Trimming shortened V by 1 base and J by 6 bases, and 11 bases separated the two germline ends. CDR3 in DNA: TGCGCCAGCAGCCAAGTAGCGGAGGTCGATACGCAGTATTTT. Its protein is CASSQVAEVDTQYF.

A few counts support this clonotype. The DNA of the CDR3 is TGTGCCAGCAGCGTTCCTAGCGGGTCCCTCTACAATGAGCAGTTCTTC. Protein sequence: CASSVPSGSLYNEQFF. The chain employs TRBV9 and TRBJ2-1, with 8 positions matching TRBD2. Trimming cost V 2 bases and J 3 bases; bases outside gene matches: 7. Germline V gene lookup returns CDR1 SGDLS and CDR2 YYNGEE. The CDR3 is made up of 16 amino acids.